These 18 T cell receptor beta chains were all obtained from the same sample, sequenced in a study of blood T cell repertoires in COVID-19. The protocol was immunoSEQ multiplex PCR, while the TCRdb copy is restricted to in-frame clones and leaves out a portion. The sample yields around 150,000 clones, 87% seen once. Sequenced material: peripheral blood. The receptors come from a woman aged 55 to 70 with active or convalescent COVID-19.

The V gene is TRBV12-3 or TRBV12-4, the J gene TRBJ1-2, with unresolved D. CDR3 length: 13 amino acids. V was cut by 6 bases and J by 1 base, with 9 bases left in between. For the CDR3, the DNA is TGTGCCAGCAGCCCCACATATAACTATGGCTACACCTTC. This encodes CASSPTYNYGYTF.

The CDR3 loop reads CASIGTGGLDQPQHF. The CDR3 region has the DNA TGTGCCAGTATTGGGACAGGGGGTTTGGATCAGCCCCAGCATTTT. The V call is TRBV19, the J call TRBJ1-5; 11 nucleotides line up with TRBD1. With V trimmed by 7 bases and J by 5 bases, 7 bases remained unmatched. This CDR3 is built from 15 residues. Looked up from germline, CDR1 is LNHDA and CDR2 is SQIVND (reference sequence).

V usage is TRBV4-3 and J usage is TRBJ2-2; possible D gene TRBD1, 6 bases. CDR1 and CDR2 (germline): LGHNA, YSLEER. V was cut by 4 bases and J by 5 bases, with 14 bases left in between. The CDR3 extends over 15 amino acids. The CDR3 region has the DNA TGCGCCAGCAGCCTGCGACAGGATAGAACCGGGGAGCTGTTTTTT. Residues: CASSLRQDRTGELFF.

This chain uses TRBV10-3 with TRBJ1-2; D is unclear. This CDR3 is built from 14 residues. The V end was cut by 0 bases, the J end by 8 bases, with 13 bases between. The germline V gene encodes CDR1 ENHRY and CDR2 SYGVKD. CDR3 amino acids: CAISESMGSGGYTF. CDR3 DNA sequence: TGTGCCATCAGTGAGTCTATGGGTTCGGGAGGCTACACCTTC.

The CDR3 DNA sequence: TGTGCCAGCAGCCACTCTTGGGGGGACACTGAAGCTTTCTTT. It codes for CASSHSWGDTEAFF. The J gene is TRBJ1-1, the V gene TRBV3-1 (or the pseudogene TRBV3-2), with D possibly TRBD1 on 5 matching bases. V dropped 3 bases and J dropped 3 bases, with 11 bases sitting between them. This CDR3 comprises 14 residues. Germline-derived CDR1 and CDR2 are LGHDT and YNNKEL (reference sequence).

The chain has TRBV6-5 and TRBJ1-1; D not certain. Germline values: CDR1 MNHEY, CDR2 SVGAGI. This CDR3 has 16 residues. V lost 0 bases, J lost 1 base, and 12 bases lay in between. The CDR3 DNA is TGTGCCAGCAGTTACTCCACTATCCTGGAGAACACTGAAGCTTTCTTT. Translating it yields CASSYSTILENTEAFF.

The CDR3 nucleotides read TGTGCCAGCAGGTTCCAGGGAACTGAAGCTTTCTTT. Translated: CASRFQGTEAFF. The chain recombines TRBV2 with TRBJ1-1; D might be TRBD1 (5 bases). There are 12 residues in the CDR3. Trimming left V 6 bases short and J 5 bases short, with 10 bases between. CDR1 and CDR2 from the germline V gene are SNHLY and FYNNEI.

V usage is TRBV9 and J usage is TRBJ1-1, with TRBD1 identical over 7 bases. V lost 0 bases to trimming and J lost 11 bases; unmatched junction nucleotides: 13. The CDR3 has 15 amino acids. Germline CDR1 SGDLS, CDR2 YYNGEE. This chain's CDR3 is CASSVGPATGNGAFF. The CDR3 DNA reads TGTGCCAGCAGCGTAGGCCCTGCGACAGGGAACGGGGCTTTCTTT.

This chain connects TRBV18 to TRBJ2-2, with D perhaps TRBD1 (6 bases). The CDR3 has 15 amino acids. V was clipped by 3 bases and J by 0 bases, with 8 bases between them. CDR1 is KGHSH and CDR2 is LQKENI in the germline V gene. The CDR3 loop is CASSPNRANTGELFF. As DNA, the CDR3 is TGTGCCAGCTCACCTAACAGGGCGAACACCGGGGAGCTGTTTTTT. The full variable domain, in which reference TRBV18 and TRBJ2-2 provide the parts outside the CDR3, is NAGVMQNPRHLVRRRGQEARLRCSPMKGHSHVYWYRQLPEEGLKFMVYLQKENIIDESGMPKERFSAEFPKEGPSILRIQQVVRGDSAAYFCASSPNRANTGELFFGEGSRLTVL.

This rearrangement joins TRBV19 to TRBJ1-1; TRBD1 is a possible D gene (5 bases). V shed 0 bases and J shed 3 bases, with 14 bases lying between them. The CDR3 is 16 residues long. CDR1 and CDR2 (germline): LNHDA, SQIVND (reference sequence). The CDR3 here is CASSIERGRRDTEAFF. CDR3 DNA: TGTGCCAGTAGTATAGAACGGGGGAGGCGGGACACTGAAGCTTTCTTT.

The chain combines TRBV6-6 with TRBJ1-2, with D maybe TRBD1 (6 bases). The V end was cut by 4 bases, the J end by 2 bases, with 14 bases between. The CDR3 covers 15 residues. CDR1 and CDR2 from the germline V gene are MNHNY and SVGAGI (reference sequence). DNA of the CDR3: TGTGCCAGCAGTTTACCTTTAGGACAGAACTATGGCTACACCTTC. Translated: CASSLPLGQNYGYTF.

In this sample, this clone turned up once. The rearrangement joins TRBV7-2 to TRBJ2-2, with 15 bases aligning to TRBD2. Losses at the gene ends were 5 bases for V and 7 bases for J; bases not matched to a gene: 11. The CDR3 spans 18 residues. Germline values: CDR1 SGHTA, CDR2 FQGNSA. This CDR3 is CASSLNPGLAGGNGELFF. CDR3 sequence (DNA): TGTGCCAGCAGCCTAAATCCGGGACTAGCGGGGGGCAACGGGGAGCTGTTTTTT.

The chain employs TRBV6-5 and TRBJ1-3; maybe TRBD1 (5 bases). The CDR3 is 13 amino acids. The V end lost 6 bases, the J end lost 7 bases, and 13 bases lay between the germline ends. CDR1 is MNHEY and CDR2 is SVGAGI in the germline V gene. Here the CDR3 DNA reads TGTGCCAGCAGACGACCGGGGGTTAACACCATATATTTT. This translates into CASRRPGVNTIYF.

The chain carries TRBV15 and TRBJ1-2; possibly TRBD1 for D (6 bases). Germline V lookup: CDR1 LNHNV, CDR2 YYDKDF (reference sequence). The V gene lost 1 base and the J gene lost 7 bases, with 16 bases spanning the gap. CDR3 length equals 15 residues. The chain's CDR3 is CATSRGDTTLIGYTF. The CDR3 coding sequence is TGTGCCACCAGCAGAGGGGACACCACCCTAATTGGCTACACCTTC.

The chain links TRBV6-4 to TRBJ2-1; a weak D match, TRBD1 (5 bases). The CDR3 length is 16 residues. Looked up from germline, CDR1 is MRHNA and CDR2 is SNTAGT. Trimming stripped 0 bases from V and 5 bases from J, with 14 bases between. The CDR3 sequence: CASSDSAEMGHNEQFF. Here the CDR3 DNA reads TGTGCCAGCAGTGACTCGGCCGAAATGGGGCACAATGAGCAGTTCTTC.

The V call is TRBV10-3, the J call TRBJ2-7; 7 bases fit TRBD1. Trimming took 3 bases from V and 1 from J; bases not matched to a gene: 6. This CDR3 region has 15 residues. The germline gives CDR1 ENHRY, CDR2 SYGVKD. This CDR3 is CAISDFGTVSYEQYF. CDR3 DNA sequence: TGTGCCATCAGTGATTTCGGGACAGTGTCCTACGAGCAGTACTTC.

V gene TRBV4-1 combines with J gene TRBJ2-1, with D tentatively TRBD2 (5 bases). Trimming shortened V by 1 base and J by 2 bases, and 12 bases separated the two germline ends. The CDR3 runs 16 residues. Per germline, CDR1 MGHRA and CDR2 YSYEKL. CDR3 protein: CASSQGSHGAYNEQFF. DNA of the CDR3: TGCGCCAGCAGCCAAGGGAGCCACGGGGCCTACAATGAGCAGTTCTTC.

The chain employs TRBV4-3 and TRBJ1-5; no clear D gene. V was clipped by 0 bases and J by 0 bases, with 9 bases between them. The CDR3 spans 16 residues. CDR1 is LGHNA and CDR2 is YSLEER in the germline V gene. The CDR3 DNA reads as TGCGCCAGCAGCCAAGAAAGAGGAAATAGCAATCAGCCCCAGCATTTT. Translation gives CASSQERGNSNQPQHF.